A selection of T cell receptor beta chains follows, all from one sample in a study of T cell repertoires in cytomegalovirus infection. These receptors' targets are unknown. TCRdb reprocessed the reads via MiXCR and lists one record per CDR3 protein. There are some 920,000 distinct CDR3 sequences in the sample; about a third occur only once, and over 11% lies in the top ten. Source: cultured CD8+ T cells from PBMCs, taken from culture after CMV antigen stimulation. The receptors stem from a human donor in good health (CMV status not recorded). Some clones in this sample may be carry-over from other donors' samples. Each CDR3 is given with its conserved first and last residue. A D gene is named only where the DNA matches it firmly. Clone size is stated in some rows and not others, as once, few, many or a class when expanded.

size | J | length | V | D | DNA | CDR3
many | TRBJ1-5 | 14 | TRBV5-1 | NA | TGCGCCAGCAGCTTGGACAGGGAATACCAGCCCCAGCATTTT | CASSLDREYQPQHF
few | TRBJ1-2 | 13 | TRBV6-6 | NA | TGTGCCATCCAAACCGGTGGGGTCTATGGCTACACCTTC | CAIQTGGVYGYTF
NA | TRBJ1-3 | 15 | TRBV7-2 | NA | TGTGCCAGCAGCGCTTCAGGGTCCTCTGGAAACACCATATATTTT | CASSASGSSGNTIYF
NA | TRBJ2-4 | 16 | TRBV6-6 | TRBD1 | TGTGCCAGCAGTTACATCGGACAGGGGTCCAAAAACATTCAGTACTTC | CASSYIGQGSKNIQYF
NA | TRBJ2-5 | 18 | TRBV6-6 | TRBD2 | TGTGCCAGCAGTTACCTGGGACTAGCGGGGTTCCCCGGGGAGACCCAGTACTTC | CASSYLGLAGFPGETQYF
NA | TRBJ1-1 | 14 | TRBV20-1 | NA | TGCAGTGCTAGCCGCCGGGAGGGAGATTCTGAAGCTTTCTTT | CSASRREGDSEAFF
NA | TRBJ1-2 | 16 | TRBV28 | NA | TGTGCCAGCACCACTGACTTCCTTGAACAGGGCGATGGCTACACCTTC | CASTTDFLEQGDGYTF
few | TRBJ1-1 | 14 | TRBV27 | NA | TGTGCCAGCAAGGTGGAACAGGTGTACACTGAAGCTTTCTTT | CASKVEQVYTEAFF
NA | TRBJ1-1 | 14 | TRBV6-1 | NA | TGTGCCAGCAGTGAAGCTGGGCAGAACACTGAAGCTTTCTTT | CASSEAGQNTEAFF
NA | TRBJ1-5 | 16 | TRBV6-5 | NA | TGTGCCAGCAGTTACAATCGGCCGTATAGCAATCAGCCCCAGCATTTT | CASSYNRPYSNQPQHF
few | TRBJ2-3 | 13 | TRBV24-1 | NA | TGTGCCACCAGTGTACCTTGGACGGACACGCAGTATTTT | CATSVPWTDTQYF
NA | TRBJ2-3 | 13 | TRBV6-2/TRBV6-3 | TRBD1 | TGTGCCAGCACGACAGGGGTCACAGATACGCAGTATTTT | CASTTGVTDTQYF
NA | TRBJ2-1 | 15 | TRBV19 | NA | TGTGCCAGTAGTTCAGGCAGGTACTCCTACAATGAGCAGTTCTTC | CASSSGRYSYNEQFF
few | TRBJ1-1 | 12 | TRBV12-3/TRBV12-4 | NA | TGTGCCACCCAGACAGGTAACACTGAAGCTTTCTTT | CATQTGNTEAFF
NA | TRBJ2-1 | 17 | TRBV20-1 | TRBD2 | TGCAGTGTTGATGGGACTAGCGGGGGCCGCTCCTACAATGAGCAGTTCTTC | CSVDGTSGGRSYNEQFF
NA | TRBJ2-1 | 14 | TRBV2 | TRBD2 | TGTGCCAGCAATACGGCTAGCGGGGGCCCTGAGCAGTTCTTC | CASNTASGGPEQFF
NA | TRBJ2-1 | 15 | TRBV4-1 | NA | TGCGCCAGCAGCCAGTGGAGGGGCCGCACGAGTGAGCAGTTCTTC | CASSQWRGRTSEQFF
NA | TRBJ2-3 | 16 | TRBV10-3 | TRBD2 | TGTGCCATCAGTGAGTCGGGACTAGCGGGGACAGATACGCAGTATTTT | CAISESGLAGTDTQYF
NA | TRBJ2-2 | 17 | TRBV6-5 | TRBD2 | TGTGCCAGCAGCTCGGGACTAGCGGGGGCATACGGCGGGGAGCTGTTTTTT | CASSSGLAGAYGGELFF
few | TRBJ1-4 | 15 | TRBV7-6 | NA | TGTGCCAGCAGCTTCGGGTTTGCAACTAATGAAAAACTGTTTTTT | CASSFGFATNEKLFF
few | TRBJ2-5 | 13 | TRBV7-9 | TRBD1 | TGTGCCAGCATCCGGACAGGGTCAAAGACCCAGTACTTC | CASIRTGSKTQYF
NA | TRBJ1-5 | 14 | TRBV28 | NA | TGTGCCAGCAGTTTAAGGGGCGCTAGACAGCCCCAGCATTTT | CASSLRGARQPQHF
NA | TRBJ2-2 | 14 | TRBV29-1 | NA | TGCAGCGTTGGTGAATCACCTCAAACCGGGGAGCTGTTTTTT | CSVGESPQTGELFF
NA | TRBJ2-3 | 12 | TRBV7-3 | NA | TGTGCCAGCAGCTCCCTTGTTCTGGCGCAGTATTTT | CASSSLVLAQYF
few | TRBJ2-2 | 15 | TRBV10-3 | TRBD1 | TGTGCCATCAGTGATCCGGGACAGGGGTACGGGGAGCTGTTTTTT | CAISDPGQGYGELFF
few | TRBJ1-1 | 15 | TRBV5-1 | NA | TGCGCCAGCAGCTTGTGGCAGGGGATGAACACTGAAGCTTTCTTT | CASSLWQGMNTEAFF
many | TRBJ1-5 | 19 | TRBV19 | NA | TGTGCCAGTAGTGTATATAGGCGACCAGCCAGATTTTCAAATCAGCCCCAGCATTTT | CASSVYRRPARFSNQPQHF
NA | TRBJ2-3 | 18 | TRBV2 | TRBD1 | TGTGCCAGCAGTGTACATTTAGCGGGGACAGGGGACACAGATACGCAGTATTTT | CASSVHLAGTGDTDTQYF
NA | TRBJ1-5 | 15 | TRBV6-5 | TRBD1 | TGTGCCAGCAGCCCAGGGGGCCAAAACAATCAGCCCCAGCATTTT | CASSPGGQNNQPQHF
NA | TRBJ1-1 | 15 | TRBV6-1 | NA | TGTGCCAGCAGTGAACATACAGGGTGGAGCACTGAAGCTTTCTTT | CASSEHTGWSTEAFF
NA | TRBJ1-2 | 17 | TRBV12-3/TRBV12-4 | NA | TGTGCCAGCAGTCTAACAGCCGCGGGTAAGGAGCCCTATGGCTACACCTTC | CASSLTAAGKEPYGYTF
NA | TRBJ2-3 | 15 | TRBV7-2 | TRBD2 | TGTGCCACCAGCTCTCGGACTAGTGGGACAGATACGCAGTATTTT | CATSSRTSGTDTQYF
few | TRBJ1-1 | 16 | TRBV27 | NA | TGTGCCAGCAGTTTATCGTCCACAACAGCGAACACTGAAGCTTTCTTT | CASSLSSTTANTEAFF
NA | TRBJ2-3 | 17 | TRBV2 | TRBD2 | TGTGCCAGCACCGAAGGGGCGGGGGACTCCTACACAGATACGCAGTATTTT | CASTEGAGDSYTDTQYF
NA | TRBJ1-1 | 15 | TRBV7-8 | NA | TGTGCCAGCAGCCAATGGGGGGGCCTGAACACTGAAGCTTTCTTT | CASSQWGGLNTEAFF
NA | TRBJ2-7 | 20 | TRBV12-5 | TRBD1 | TGTGCTAGTGGTTTTTTAGGCCCCCGCGTCAGGGGACAGGGGGCGGGGGAGCAGTACTTC | CASGFLGPRVRGQGAGEQYF
NA | TRBJ2-7 | 15 | TRBV7-3 | NA | TGTGCCAGCAGCTTAGCCGAGACAGAAACTTACGAGCAGTACTTC | CASSLAETETYEQYF
NA | TRBJ2-5 | 15 | TRBV27 | NA | TGTGCCAGCAGCCGCGTTATGGTAGCCGGAGAGACCCAGTACTTC | CASSRVMVAGETQYF
NA | TRBJ1-5 | 13 | TRBV5-8 | NA | TGTGCCAGCAGCTTACAGGGAGGTCAGCCCCAGCATTTT | CASSLQGGQPQHF
many | TRBJ2-1 | 15 | TRBV7-8 | TRBD2 | TGTGCCAGCAGCTTAGTCGGGCGGGGGGGCGATGAGCAGTTCTTC | CASSLVGRGGDEQFF
many | TRBJ1-4 | 15 | TRBV12-3/TRBV12-4 | TRBD1 | TGTGCCAGCATTAAAGGGGGGACAGGGAATGAAAAACTGTTTTTT | CASIKGGTGNEKLFF
many | TRBJ1-1 | 13 | TRBV12-3/TRBV12-4 | NA | TGTGCCAGCAGAATAGGGTTGGACACTGAAGCTTTCTTT | CASRIGLDTEAFF
few | TRBJ2-1 | 16 | TRBV4-1 | TRBD2 | TGCGCCAGCAGCCACCCAGCGGGGGGTTTAAACAATGAGCAGTTCTTC | CASSHPAGGLNNEQFF
few | TRBJ2-1 | 15 | TRBV7-6 | TRBD2 | TGTGCCAGCAGCGCAGCCGGGACTAGTAGGGGGGAGCAGTTCTTC | CASSAAGTSRGEQFF
few | TRBJ2-2 | 14 | TRBV5-6 | NA | TGTGCCAGCAGCTTAGGACGCCCCGCCGGGGAGCTGTTTTTT | CASSLGRPAGELFF
NA | TRBJ2-5 | 16 | TRBV28 | NA | TGTGCCAGCAGCACCCCCAAACTAGAAGTGCAAGAGACCCAGTACTTC | CASSTPKLEVQETQYF
few | TRBJ2-3 | 17 | TRBV19 | TRBD2 | TGTGCCAGTAGCCTGGGACTAGCGGGGAGGAGCACAGATACGCAGTATTTT | CASSLGLAGRSTDTQYF
NA | TRBJ2-4 | 16 | TRBV11-2 | NA | TGTGCCAGCAGCTCGAGAGTTACAGGGATGGAAAACATTCAGTACTTC | CASSSRVTGMENIQYF
NA | TRBJ1-2 | 15 | TRBV6-6 | NA | TGTGCCAGCAGTTCTCTGACAGGAGCTAACTATGACTACACCTTC | CASSSLTGANYDYTF
many | TRBJ1-1 | 16 | TRBV7-9 | NA | TGTGCCAGCAGCTTATGGTTTGATACCCCGAACACTGAAGCTTTCTTT | CASSLWFDTPNTEAFF
few | TRBJ1-4 | 15 | TRBV4-3 | TRBD1 | TGCGCCAGCAGCCAAGGGGCAGGGGGTAATGAAAAACTGTTTTTT | CASSQGAGGNEKLFF
few | TRBJ1-2 | 13 | TRBV29-1 | NA | TGCAGCGTAGTGGACAATTCTAACTATGGCTACACCTTC | CSVVDNSNYGYTF
NA | TRBJ1-1 | 12 | TRBV4-1 | TRBD1 | TGCGTCAGCAGCGCCAGGGGGACTGAAGCTTTCTTT | CVSSARGTEAFF
many | TRBJ1-1 | 15 | TRBV5-4 | NA | TGTGCCAGCAGCTATGGAGCCCAGGGGAACACTGAAGCTTTCTTT | CASSYGAQGNTEAFF